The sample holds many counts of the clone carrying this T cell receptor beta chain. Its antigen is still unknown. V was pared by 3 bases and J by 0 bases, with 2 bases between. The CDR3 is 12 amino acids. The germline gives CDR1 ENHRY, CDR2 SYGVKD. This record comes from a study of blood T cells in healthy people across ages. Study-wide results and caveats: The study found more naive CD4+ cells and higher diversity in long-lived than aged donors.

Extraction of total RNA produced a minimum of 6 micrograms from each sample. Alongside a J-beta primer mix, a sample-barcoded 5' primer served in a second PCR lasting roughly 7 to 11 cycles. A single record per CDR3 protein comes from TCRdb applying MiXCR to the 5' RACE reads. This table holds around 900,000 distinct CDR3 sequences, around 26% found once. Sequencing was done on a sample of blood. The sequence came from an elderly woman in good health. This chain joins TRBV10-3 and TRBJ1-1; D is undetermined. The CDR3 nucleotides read TGTGCCATCAGTGAACTGAACACTGAAGCTTTCTTT. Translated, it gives CAISELNTEAFF.